These 18 T cell receptor beta chains were sequenced from one sample in a study of tumor-infiltrating lymphocytes in primary liver carcinoma. A primer in the constant region served to generate TCR beta cDNA from around 500 ng of total RNA. The TCR beta library was amplified through three nested multiplex PCR rounds in a modified ARM-PCR procedure. Use of TRBV1-TRBV30 forward primers with a C-beta reverse primer characterized the first two PCR rounds, which lasted about 11 cycles each. TCRdb re-called the multiplex PCR reads with MiXCR, one entry per CDR3 protein. Of roughly 32,000 distinct CDR3 sequences listed, 70% to 85% are singletons. Co-extracted RNA and DNA came from approximately 20-30 mg of unsorted bulk tissue. The sequenced sample consisted of liver tumor tissue from sampling region 4. Stated subset: tumor region T4, right-lateral pole. The origin of the receptors is a man in his forties with primary liver carcinoma and hepatitis B virus infection.

By its share, this clonotype is medium-sized (0.01 to 0.1%). The chain uses TRBV6-2 or TRBV6-3 and TRBJ1-1; D remains ambiguous. The V and J ends lost 6 bases and 0 bases respectively, with 14 bases between them. Germline V gives CDR1 MNHEY, CDR2 SVGEGT. The CDR3 runs to 15 residues. The CDR3 region has the DNA TGTGCCAGCAGCCTAGGACGTCTTATGAACACTGAAGCTTTCTTT. Its translation is CASSLGRLMNTEAFF.

Note on this clonotype: Compared with germline, one end of the junction differs, possibly owing to a read error. This chain joins TRBV2 and TRBJ2-1; D possibly corresponds to TRBD2 (6 bases). This CDR3 spans 14 amino acids. From germline, CDR1 is SNHLY and CDR2 FYNNEI. The CDR3 spells CASLGGGSYDEQFF. For the CDR3, the DNA is TGTGCTTCACTGGGGGGTGGGTCCTACGATGAGCAGTTCTTC.

The table lists this clonotype with a count of one. Here the CDR3 omits its conserved ending phenylalanine or tryptophan, so a read error is the likely source. As DNA, the CDR3 is TGTGCCAGCAGTTTAGCGGGACACCTCTATGACTACACCTTA. Translation: CASSLAGHLYDYTL. The chain has TRBV28 and TRBJ1-2, with D tentatively TRBD1 (6 bases). The CDR3 is 14 amino acids. Germline CDR1 is MDHEN and CDR2 is SYDVKM.

This clonotype was recorded only once. One end of the junction does not line up with germline, which may come from a read error. The CDR3 DNA is TGTGCCAGTAGTTTAACGGAACAGGGTGTACGGAGCTATGGCTACACCTTC. This codes for CASSLTEQGVRSYGYTF. The chain has TRBV28 and TRBJ1-2; D possibly corresponds to TRBD1 (6 bases). The CDR3 covers 17 residues. The V gene's germline CDR1 is MDHEN and CDR2 SYDVKM.

Note on this clonotype: An end of the junction does not agree with germline; a read error may underlie this. The rearrangement joins TRBV11-2 to TRBJ2-3, with D maybe TRBD1 (5 bases). CDR1 and CDR2 from the germline V gene are SGHAT and FQNNGV. The CDR3 is 13 residues long. Here the CDR3 DNA reads TGTACCAGCAGCTTACCAGGGCCAGATACGCAGTATTTT. It translates to CTSSLPGPDTQYF.

Concerning this clonotype itself: One end of the junction does not line up with germline, which may come from a read error. V usage is TRBV28 and J usage is TRBJ2-7; 9 nucleotides align to TRBD1. The CDR3 contains 14 residues. Germline loops: CDR1 MDHEN, CDR2 SYDVKM. The CDR3 loop is CPSSSGTGMLKQYF. The CDR3, as DNA: TGTCCCAGCAGTTCTGGGACAGGGATGCTCAAGCAGTACTTC.

Notes on this clonotype: Germline is not matched at one junction end, which may reflect a read error. The chain uses TRBV4-3 and TRBJ2-3; 9 bases map to TRBD2. CDR3 length: 15 amino acids. Per the germline V gene, CDR1 is LGHNA and CDR2 is YSLEER. CDR3 loop: CASSQQLAGTDTQYF. The DNA for the CDR3 is TGCGCCAGCAGCCAACAACTAGCGGGCACAGATACTCAGTATTTT.

Details on this clonotype: One end of the junction varies from germline; a read error may be responsible. The J gene is TRBJ2-7, the V gene TRBV5-4; 7 nucleotides line up with TRBD1. The germline CDR1 and CDR2 sequences are SGHNT and YYREEE (reference sequence). This CDR3 contains 15 residues. CDR3 region: CASTPTGTVINEQYF. DNA for the CDR3: TGCGCCAGCACCCCAACCGGGACAGTGATCAACGAGCAGTACTTC.

The chain couples TRBV12-3 or TRBV12-4 to TRBJ1-4; maybe TRBD1 (6 bases). Trimming removed 6 bases from V and 13 bases from J, with 21 bases in between. The CDR3 is 14 amino acids. In DNA, the CDR3 is TGTGCCAGCAGGGGCACAGGGAATCGAAACGGACTGTTTTTT. Protein sequence: CASRGTGNRNGLFF.

V gene TRBV12-3 or TRBV12-4 combines with J gene TRBJ2-7; D remains ambiguous. V was shortened by 10 bases and J by 4 bases, with 17 bases between the two germline ends. The CDR3 totals 13 residues. The CDR3 protein is CANCLGRRYEQYF. CDR3 in DNA: TGTGCCAACTGTCTAGGTCGCAGGTACGAGCAGTACTTC.

In regard to this clonotype: The junction and the germline gene differ at one end; a read error may be behind it. The chain is built from TRBV11-3 and TRBJ2-7, with 7 bases lining up with TRBD1. Germline loops: CDR1 SGHNT, CDR2 YENEEA. This CDR3 has 13 amino acids. For the CDR3, the DNA is TGTGCCAGCGGCGTGGGACAGTCATACGAGCAGTATTTC. Protein product: CASGVGQSYEQYF.

With respect to this clonotype: Because it lacks the conserved phenylalanine or tryptophan at the end, this CDR3 is likely a read error. The rearrangement uses TRBV7-2 and TRBJ2-6; D is undetermined. The CDR3 has 14 residues. CDR1 and CDR2 from the germline V gene are SGHTA and FQGNSA. Trimming cost V 7 bases and J 2 bases, with 9 bases left between them. This chain's CDR3 is CASMLNPGANVLTL. In DNA, the CDR3 is TGTGCCAGCATGCTTAATCCTGGGGCCAACGTCCTGACTCTC.

A remark on this clonotype: One junction end does not reproduce the germline sequence, and a read error may be involved. This chain uses TRBV28 with TRBJ1-2; TRBD1 is a possible D gene (6 bases). In germline, CDR1 is MDHEN, CDR2 SYDVKM. This CDR3 spans 17 amino acids. The CDR3 coding sequence is TGTGCCAGCATAACAGGGAAGAGGAGCGGAGCGAGCTATGTCTACACCTTC. Amino acid sequence: CASITGKRSGASYVYTF.

The chain is built from TRBV28 and TRBJ1-5; a possible D gene is TRBD1 (5 bases). The last part of the DNA fits TRBJ2-3 better; the J call may be wrong. This CDR3 has 14 amino acids. Germline CDR1 and CDR2: MDHEN and SYDVKM. CDR3 bases: TGTGCCAGCACCCCAGGGAACGGCAATCAGCCCCAGTATTTT. Translation gives CASTPGNGNQPQYF.

The rearrangement links TRBV11-2 to TRBJ2-7; D assignment may be TRBD1 or TRBD2 (5 bases each). In germline, CDR1 is SGHAT, CDR2 FQNNGV. The V end lost 2 bases, the J end lost 3 bases, and 17 bases lay between the germline ends. This CDR3 region has 16 residues. For the CDR3, the DNA is TGTGCCAGCAGCTTAACAGGAGGCCCCTATGACTACGAGCAGTACTTC. The encoded protein is CASSLTGGPYDYEQYF. Together with reference TRBV11-2 and TRBJ2-7, the CDR3 gives the full variable domain: EAGVAQSPRYKIIEKRQSVAFWCNPISGHATLYWYQQILGQGPKLLIQFQNNGVVDDSQLPKDRFSAERLKGVDSTLKIQPAKLEDSAVYLCASSLTGGPYDYEQYFGPGTRLTVT.

The rearrangement uses TRBV5-5 and TRBJ2-5; a weak D match, TRBD2 (5 bases). Judging by the DNA end, TRBJ2-1 fits better; the J call may be wrong. The CDR3 runs 18 residues. The germline CDR1 and CDR2 sequences are SGHKS and YYEKEE (reference sequence). The CDR3 spells CASSLGLIGSGYQETQFF. CDR3 nucleotides: TGTGCCAGCAGCCTGGGGTTGATCGGGTCGGGGTACCAAGAGACCCAGTTCTTC.

Remarks on this clonotype: A junction boundary mismatches the germline segment, possibly from a read error. The chain uses TRBV14 and TRBJ2-1, with D possibly being TRBD2 (6 bases). CDR3 length: 16 residues. Looked up from germline, CDR1 is SGHDN and CDR2 is FVKESK. The CDR3 DNA follows: TGTGTCAGCAGTGCCGTAGCGGCATGGGTAAACAATGTGCAGTTCTTC. This encodes CVSSAVAAWVNNVQFF.

Of note for this clonotype: Mismatch with germline at one junction end may stem from a read error. In nucleotides, the CDR3 is TGTGTCAGCAGTTTAGGCAGCGGTCAGGGAGGAGAGACCCAGTACTTC. Protein: CVSSLGSGQGGETQYF. The rearrangement uses TRBV12-3 or TRBV12-4 and TRBJ2-5; tentative D call: TRBD2 (6 bases). This CDR3 has 16 amino acids.